These 20 T cell receptor beta chains were all obtained from the same sample, sequenced in a study of blood T cell repertoires in COVID-19. Profiling relied on immunoSEQ multiplex PCR, and the TCRdb table lists in-frame clones only, not all of them. The repertoire consists of fewer than 250,000 clones, with around 83% occurring once and the leading ten covering 8.2%. The material sequenced was peripheral blood. Every receptor here comes from a woman aged 45-60 years with acute or convalescent COVID-19.

This clone was seen repeatedly, ten times or more. CDR3 sequence reads: CASKLDRGPAYEQYF. The CDR3 region has the DNA TGTGCCAGCAAACTCGACAGGGGACCAGCCTACGAGCAGTACTTC. This rearrangement joins TRBV2 to TRBJ2-7, with 8 bases aligning to TRBD1. Looked up from germline, CDR1 is SNHLY and CDR2 is FYNNEI. The J segment lost 2 bases and the V segment lost 7 bases, leaving 10 bases of the junction unmatched. The CDR3 is 15 residues long.

This clone has only a few counts. The rearrangement links TRBV28 to TRBJ1-2; a weak D match, TRBD1 (5 bases). The CDR3 has 14 residues. V was cut by 3 bases and J by 3 bases, with 11 bases left in between. Germline CDR1 is MDHEN and CDR2 is SYDVKM. The CDR3 DNA is TGTGCCAGCAGTTTGAGGAGGGACCACTATGGCTACACCTTC. The encoded protein is CASSLRRDHYGYTF.

The chain links TRBV5-4 to TRBJ1-1, with 7 bases lining up with TRBD1. Germline lookup yields CDR1 SGHNT and CDR2 YYREEE (reference sequence). This CDR3 is built from 15 residues. Trimming took 1 base from V and 4 from J; bases not matched to a gene: 7. CDR3 in amino acids: CASSLWPGGSTEAFF. CDR3 DNA sequence: TGTGCCAGCAGCTTGTGGCCAGGGGGGAGCACTGAAGCTTTCTTT. Drawing the rest from reference TRBV5-4 and TRBJ1-1, the complete variable domain is ETGVTQSPTHLIKTRGQQVTLRCSSQSGHNTVSWYQQALGQGPQFIFQYYREEENGRGNFPPRFSGLQFPNYSSELNVNALELDDSALYLCASSLWPGGSTEAFFGQGTRLTVV.

The chain is built from TRBV19 and TRBJ2-3; 7 bases agree with TRBD1. The CDR3 contains 15 residues. J was trimmed by 4 bases and V by 3 bases; bases with no gene match: 7. In germline, CDR1 is LNHDA, CDR2 SQIVND (reference sequence). CDR3 residues: CASSIDRDNADTQYF. In nucleotides, the CDR3 is TGTGCCAGTAGTATCGACAGGGATAACGCAGATACGCAGTATTTT.

This sequence joins TRBV6-1 and TRBJ1-2; no reliable D call. V lost 2 bases and J 6 bases, leaving 10 bases between the germline ends. The CDR3 extends over 13 amino acids. Germline V gene data show CDR1 as MNHNS and CDR2 as SASEGT. CDR3 in amino acids: CASSERRTDGYTF. The CDR3 coding sequence is TGTGCCAGCAGTGAAAGGAGGACGGATGGCTACACCTTC.

The V and J genes are TRBV2 and TRBJ2-1; TRBD2 matches at 7 bases. After removal of 6 bases from V and 10 bases from J, the junction contained 6 bases not matched to a gene. Germline CDR1 is SNHLY and CDR2 is FYNNEI. The CDR3 is 12 amino acids. The CDR3: CASRDGLEEQFF. The CDR3 DNA is TGTGCCAGCAGGGACGGACTAGAAGAGCAGTTCTTC.

This clone was picked up one time. This chain joins TRBV27 and TRBJ2-1, with D tentatively TRBD2 (6 bases). The length of the CDR3 is 14 residues. Per the germline V gene, CDR1 is MNHEY and CDR2 is SMNVEV (reference sequence). V was shortened by 7 bases and J by 5 bases, with 15 bases between the two germline ends. CDR3 sequence: CASTVGSGDNEQFF. Here the CDR3 DNA reads TGTGCCAGCACCGTGGGGTCGGGAGACAATGAGCAGTTCTTC.

The V gene is TRBV13, the J gene TRBJ2-1; D perhaps matches TRBD2 (6 bases). V dropped 3 bases and J dropped 2 bases, with 11 bases sitting between them. This CDR3 is built from 15 residues. The V gene's germline CDR1 is PRHDT and CDR2 FYEKMQ (reference sequence). CDR3 protein: CASSFGRGTYNEQFF. DNA for the CDR3: TGTGCCAGCAGCTTCGGGAGAGGGACCTACAATGAGCAGTTCTTC.

This clone was recorded only once. The chain uses TRBV2 and TRBJ1-5; D gene unclear. This CDR3 spans 12 amino acids. The V end lost 4 bases, the J end lost 9 bases, and 10 bases lay between the germline ends. Germline-derived CDR1 and CDR2 are SNHLY and FYNNEI. The DNA of the CDR3 is TGTGCCAGCAGTGGTGCTAGTTGGCCCCAGCATTTT. Protein product: CASSGASWPQHF.

The J gene is TRBJ2-7, the V gene TRBV19; 8 bases are a match to TRBD1. The V and J ends lost 5 bases and 3 bases, in that order; junction bases with no gene match: 6. CDR3 size: 14 residues. CDR1 and CDR2 from the germline V gene are LNHDA and SQIVND (reference sequence). This CDR3 reads CASSPGTGFYEQYF. DNA for the CDR3: TGTGCCAGTAGTCCCGGGACAGGATTCTACGAGCAGTACTTC.

The chain couples TRBV9 to TRBJ1-5; D is possibly TRBD1 (5 bases). This CDR3 region has 14 residues. Germline CDR1 SGDLS, CDR2 YYNGEE. V shed 0 bases and J shed 2 bases, with 6 bases lying between them. The CDR3 sequence: CASSVEGGNQPQHF. The DNA of the CDR3 is TGTGCCAGCAGCGTAGAAGGGGGCAATCAGCCCCAGCATTTT.

The CDR3 loop is CASSDLAGELFF. The DNA for the CDR3 is TGTGCCAGCAGCGACTTAGCCGGGGAGCTGTTTTTT. The V and J genes are TRBV25-1 and TRBJ2-2; unclear D gene. Trimming stripped 6 bases from V and 6 bases from J, with 8 bases between. The germline V gene has CDR1 MGHDK and CDR2 SYGVNS. This CDR3 has 12 residues.

This sequence joins TRBV5-4 and TRBJ2-1, with 7 bases that match TRBD1. This CDR3 spans 14 amino acids. Trimming took 5 bases from V and 5 from J; bases not matched to a gene: 7. Germline lookup yields CDR1 SGHNT and CDR2 YYREEE (reference sequence). The CDR3 is CASSSTGTDNEQFF. The DNA of the CDR3 is TGTGCCAGCAGTTCCACCGGGACAGACAATGAGCAGTTCTTC.

The chain uses TRBV13 and TRBJ2-3, with 10 nucleotides matching TRBD2. The germline V gene encodes CDR1 PRHDT and CDR2 FYEKMQ (reference sequence). CDR3 length: 15 amino acids. V dropped 3 bases and J dropped 0; count of bases not matched to a gene: 0. CDR3 DNA sequence: TGTGCCAGCAGCTTGACTAGCGGGAGCACAGATACGCAGTATTTT. It translates to CASSLTSGSTDTQYF.

The sample holds a few counts of this clone. The V call is TRBV7-8, the J call TRBJ1-4; D possibly corresponds to TRBD1 (6 bases). Germline CDR1 SGHVS, CDR2 FQNEAQ. CDR3 length equals 13 residues. V was pared by 5 bases and J by 8 bases, with 12 bases between. The CDR3 nucleotides are TGTGCCAGCAGCCCCCAGGACAGAGAAAAACTGTTTTTT. Amino acids: CASSPQDREKLFF.

This sequence joins TRBV5-6 and TRBJ1-1, with TRBD1 matching over 9 bases. J gave up 10 bases and V 3 bases, and 4 bases lay outside the gene matches. This CDR3 region has 12 residues. Germline CDR1 and CDR2: SGHDT and YYEEEE. DNA for the CDR3: TGTGCCAGCAGCTCCGGGACAGGGACAGCTTTCTTT. Protein sequence: CASSSGTGTAFF.

The chain carries TRBV11-3 and TRBJ2-5, with D unresolved. Between the trimmed V and J ends, which lost 0 bases and 1 base, there was a span of 3 bases. CDR3 length: 13 residues. Germline CDR1 SGHNT, CDR2 YENEEA. CDR3 region: CASSLDLQETQYF. The CDR3, as DNA: TGTGCCAGCAGCTTAGACCTCCAAGAGACCCAGTACTTC. Together with reference TRBV11-3 and TRBJ2-5, the CDR3 gives the full variable domain: EAGVVQSPRYKIIEKKQPVAFWCNPISGHNTLYWYLQNLGQGPELLIRYENEEAVDDSQLPKDRFSAERLKGVDSTLKIQPAELGDSAVYLCASSLDLQETQYFGPGTRLLVL.

The V call is TRBV5-6, the J call TRBJ2-1, with a weak D call TRBD2 (5 bases). Trimming took off 0 bases at V and 6 bases at J, with 13 bases between the two ends. CDR1 is SGHDT, CDR2 YYEEEE, per germline. This CDR3 has 15 amino acids. The CDR3 DNA is TGTGCCAGCAGCTTGGACTCGCTAGCCCCCAATGAGCAGTTCTTC. Its protein is CASSLDSLAPNEQFF.

The chain joins TRBV30 to TRBJ2-3; D is perhaps TRBD1 (6 bases). CDR1 and CDR2 from the germline V gene are GTSNPN and SVGIG (reference sequence). The CDR3 is 14 residues long. V was shortened by 4 bases and J by 2 bases, with 13 bases between the two germline ends. The DNA for the CDR3 is TGTGCCTGGACAGGGGTTATGACCACAGATACGCAGTATTTT. This sequence encodes CAWTGVMTTDTQYF.

This chain uses TRBV28 with TRBJ1-6; TRBD1 might be the D (6 bases). V lost 4 bases and J lost 7, with 17 bases in between. From germline, CDR1 is MDHEN and CDR2 SYDVKM. This CDR3 region has 16 residues. The chain's CDR3 is CASSYPGGAENSPLHF. For the CDR3, the DNA is TGTGCCAGCAGTTACCCTGGGGGGGCGGAGAATTCACCCCTCCACTTT.